The clone carrying this T cell receptor (beta chain) was observed at least ten times. Its target is not known. This entry is derived from a study of T cells in Graves' hyperthyroidism and ophthalmopathy. Notes on the study in general: The majority of expanded thyroid clonotypes above 0.001 also appeared in blood.

Graves' hyperthyroidism without ophthalmopathy progression within 18 months was termed stable. Patients were excluded for uncontrolled infection, other autoimmune disease, pregnancy or lactation. The diagnostic basis comprised clinical symptoms, serum thyroxine and TRAb, thyroid ultrasound and orbital computed tomography. The TCR beta CDR3 regions underwent amplification using RNA transcripts as the source. HTBI primers were the set used in a first-round RT-PCR of the TCR CDR3. TCRdb reanalysed the multiplex PCR reads using MiXCR and keeps one entry per CDR3 protein. The sample shows around 350,000 distinct CDR3 sequences, more than 20% of them seen only once. The CDR3 covers 15 residues. CDR1 and CDR2 (germline): SGHTA, FQGNSA. V lost 3 bases and J lost 0; bases outside the gene matches: 0.

This chain links TRBV7-2 with TRBJ2-1; 9 positions match TRBD2. This TCR derives from a man in his fifties or sixties with Graves' hyperthyroidism. The sample consisted of blood. CDR3 loop: CASSFSGGSYNEQFF. Here the CDR3 DNA reads TGTGCCAGCAGCTTTAGCGGGGGCTCCTACAATGAGCAGTTCTTC.